This is a list of T cell receptor beta chains from one sample in a study of blood T cell repertoires in COVID-19. Sequenced by immunoSEQ multiplex PCR; TCRdb stores in-frame clones only, minus some. Among approximately 120,000 clones, roughly 85% were seen once, and the ten largest hold 3.2%. The sequenced sample was peripheral blood. The source is a woman older than 75 with COVID-19, enrolled during active disease. Each CDR3 is given with its conserved first and last residue. Fields, in order: J gene, clone size, D gene, V gene, CDR3 protein, CDR3 DNA. A D gene is named only where the DNA matches it firmly. Not every row has a clone size; where given, it reads once, few, many or a size class.

J: TRBJ2-3; size: once; D: .; V: TRBV7-8; CDR3: CASSLQSVDTDTQYF; DNA: TGTGCCAGCAGCTTGCAGAGCGTCGACACAGATACGCAGTATTTT
J: TRBJ2-1; size: .; D: .; V: TRBV6-1; CDR3: CASSEFKSSYNEQFF; DNA: TGTGCCAGCAGTGAATTTAAGAGCTCCTACAATGAGCAGTTCTTC
J: TRBJ2-7; size: once; D: TRBD2; V: TRBV4-3; CDR3: CASSPSTSEVYEQYF; DNA: TGCGCCAGCAGCCCCTCGACTAGCGAGGTTTACGAGCAGTACTTC
J: TRBJ2-3; size: .; D: .; V: TRBV4-3; CDR3: CASSQGSASSTDTQYF; DNA: TGCGCCAGCAGCCAAGGCTCAGCGTCTAGCACAGATACGCAGTATTTT
J: TRBJ2-7; size: once; D: .; V: TRBV14; CDR3: CASSPWGAVQYF; DNA: TGTGCCAGCAGCCCCTGGGGAGCTGTGCAGTACTTC
J: TRBJ2-1; size: few; D: TRBD1; V: TRBV27; CDR3: CASSFRGSYNEQFF; DNA: TGTGCCAGCAGTTTCAGGGGGTCCTACAATGAGCAGTTCTTC
J: TRBJ1-1; size: .; D: .; V: TRBV20-1; CDR3: CSASLVDTHFEAFF; DNA: TGCAGTGCTAGTCTGGTTGACACCCACTTTGAAGCTTTCTTT
J: TRBJ2-3; size: .; D: .; V: TRBV6-4; CDR3: CASSGSGEPGDTQYF; DNA: TGTGCCAGCAGCGGATCGGGGGAGCCTGGTGATACGCAGTATTTT
J: TRBJ1-1; size: few; D: .; V: TRBV28; CDR3: CASTISGLMNTEAFF; DNA: TGTGCCAGCACAATCTCGGGACTGATGAACACTGAAGCTTTCTTT
J: TRBJ2-3; size: once; D: .; V: TRBV6-4; CDR3: CASSGQGGTDTQYF; DNA: TGTGCCAGCAGTGGACAAGGCGGGACAGATACGCAGTATTTT
J: TRBJ1-6; size: .; D: .; V: TRBV5-1; CDR3: CASSLDPDSPLHF; DNA: TGCGCCAGCAGCTTGGATCCGGATTCACCCCTCCACTTT
J: TRBJ2-3; size: .; D: TRBD2; V: TRBV6-5; CDR3: CASSFLAGGTDTQYF; DNA: TGTGCCAGCAGTTTCTTAGCGGGAGGGACAGATACGCAGTATTTT
J: TRBJ2-7; size: .; D: .; V: TRBV5-1; CDR3: CASSLVAGFSYEQYF; DNA: TGCGCCAGCAGCTTGGTGGCGGGTTTCTCCTACGAACAGTACTTC
J: TRBJ2-3; size: .; D: .; V: TRBV6-2/TRBV6-3; CDR3: CASSTTQYRTQYF; DNA: TGTGCCAGCAGCACGACACAGTATCGTACGCAGTATTTT
J: TRBJ1-1; size: .; D: .; V: TRBV3-1/TRBV3-2; CDR3: CASSQAGRSFMNTEAFF; DNA: TGTGCCAGCAGCCAAGCAGGGCGCTCCTTCATGAACACTGAAGCTTTCTTT
J: TRBJ2-3; size: once; D: .; V: TRBV27; CDR3: CASSLSGTFTDTQYF; DNA: TGTGCCAGCAGTTTAAGTGGCACGTTCACAGATACGCAGTATTTT
J: TRBJ2-7; size: .; D: TRBD1; V: TRBV5-6; CDR3: CASRSGTGFYEQYF; DNA: TGTGCCAGCAGATCAGGGACAGGATTTTACGAGCAGTACTTC
J: TRBJ1-1; size: .; D: TRBD1; V: TRBV15; CDR3: CATSPRQGTNTEAFF; DNA: TGTGCCACCAGCCCTCGACAGGGGACGAACACTGAAGCTTTCTTT
J: TRBJ1-2; size: few; D: .; V: TRBV12-3/TRBV12-4; CDR3: CASSLMAAYGYTF; DNA: TGTGCCAGCAGTTTAATGGCGGCCTATGGCTACACCTTC
J: TRBJ1-5; size: .; D: TRBD1; V: TRBV6-5; CDR3: CASSPGQFNQPQHF; DNA: TGTGCCAGCAGTCCGGGACAGTTCAATCAGCCCCAGCATTTT
J: TRBJ1-2; size: .; D: .; V: TRBV14; CDR3: CASSQDVFYGYTF; DNA: TGTGCCAGCAGCCAAGACGTATTCTATGGCTACACCTTC
J: TRBJ1-6; size: .; D: TRBD1; V: TRBV15; CDR3: CATSGPPGQGLPPLHF; DNA: TGTGCCACCAGCGGACCCCCGGGACAGGGATTACCACCCCTCCACTTT
J: TRBJ2-1; size: .; D: .; V: TRBV5-1; CDR3: CASSLGQAYNEQFF; DNA: TGCGCCAGCAGCTTGGGCCAGGCCTACAATGAGCAGTTCTTC
J: TRBJ2-7; size: .; D: .; V: TRBV11-2; CDR3: CASSFYTGSYEQYF; DNA: TGTGCCAGCAGCTTCTACACGGGCTCCTACGAGCAGTACTTC
J: TRBJ2-3; size: .; D: TRBD2; V: TRBV7-7; CDR3: CASSPTSGNTDTQYF; DNA: TGTGCCAGCAGCCCTACTAGCGGGAATACAGATACGCAGTATTTT
J: TRBJ2-1; size: .; D: TRBD1; V: TRBV5-6; CDR3: CASSSPGQIYNEQFF; DNA: TGTGCCAGCAGCTCCCCGGGACAGATCTACAATGAGCAGTTCTTC
J: TRBJ2-1; size: few; D: TRBD1; V: TRBV7-2; CDR3: CASNRDRFYNEQFF; DNA: TGTGCCAGCAACCGGGACAGGTTCTACAATGAGCAGTTCTTC
J: TRBJ2-7; size: .; D: .; V: TRBV6-1; CDR3: CASSDRYEQYF; DNA: TGTGCCAGCAGTGATCGGTACGAGCAGTACTTC
J: TRBJ1-5; size: once; D: .; V: TRBV6-6; CDR3: CASSLGAGQPQHF; DNA: TGTGCCAGCAGCCTGGGGGCCGGGCAGCCCCAGCATTTT
J: TRBJ2-7; size: .; D: TRBD1; V: TRBV2; CDR3: CASSLRTGRDYEQYF; DNA: TGTGCCAGCAGCCTTCGGACAGGACGTGACTACGAGCAGTACTTC
J: TRBJ2-7; size: .; D: .; V: TRBV7-8; CDR3: CASSPGNYEQYF; DNA: TGTGCCAGCAGCCCAGGGAACTACGAGCAGTACTTC
J: TRBJ2-7; size: .; D: .; V: TRBV6-2/TRBV6-3; CDR3: CASSYLELPYEQYF; DNA: TGTGCCAGCAGTTATTTGGAGCTCCCCTACGAGCAGTACTTC
J: TRBJ2-2; size: once; D: .; V: TRBV19; CDR3: CASSSGFRGTGELFF; DNA: TGTGCCAGTAGTAGCGGATTCAGAGGCACCGGGGAGCTGTTTTTT
J: TRBJ2-7; size: once; D: TRBD1; V: TRBV27; CDR3: CASSSTGTGSYEQYF; DNA: TGTGCCAGCAGTTCCACCGGGACAGGGTCCTACGAGCAGTACTTC
J: TRBJ2-1; size: .; D: .; V: TRBV11-2; CDR3: CASSLRDPFSYNEQFF; DNA: TGTGCCAGCAGCTTAAGAGATCCCTTCTCCTACAATGAGCAGTTCTTC
J: TRBJ1-6; size: .; D: .; V: TRBV9; CDR3: CASSVDLGFYSPLHF; DNA: TGTGCCAGCAGCGTAGATCTAGGATTCTACTCACCCCTCCACTTT
J: TRBJ1-2; size: once; D: TRBD1; V: TRBV6-5; CDR3: CASTSSDRSYGYTF; DNA: TGTGCCAGCACTAGTTCGGACAGGAGCTATGGCTACACCTTC
J: TRBJ2-5; size: .; D: TRBD1; V: TRBV5-1; CDR3: CASSPQGYGETQYF; DNA: TGCGCCAGCAGCCCACAGGGGTATGGAGAGACCCAGTACTTC
J: TRBJ2-6; size: .; D: TRBD2; V: TRBV10-3; CDR3: CAISERTSGRSGANVLTF; DNA: TGTGCCATCAGTGAAAGGACTAGCGGGCGTTCTGGGGCCAACGTCCTGACTTTC
J: TRBJ2-2; size: .; D: .; V: TRBV6-4; CDR3: CASSDREAGELFF; DNA: TGTGCCAGCAGTGACCGAGAAGCCGGGGAGCTGTTTTTT
J: TRBJ2-1; size: .; D: TRBD2; V: TRBV29-1; CDR3: CSLTSGGWGEQFF; DNA: TGCAGCCTCACTAGCGGGGGGTGGGGAGAGCAGTTCTTC
J: TRBJ1-2; size: .; D: .; V: TRBV6-6; CDR3: CASSSGSGLAYGYTF; DNA: TGTGCCAGCAGTTCGGGTTCAGGACTCGCCTATGGCTACACCTTC
J: TRBJ2-3; size: .; D: TRBD1; V: TRBV7-2; CDR3: CASSRQAGQGSDTQYF; DNA: TGTGCCAGCAGCCGCCAAGCGGGACAGGGATCGGATACGCAGTATTTT
J: TRBJ2-3; size: .; D: .; V: TRBV15; CDR3: CATSNAQDTSTDTQYF; DNA: TGTGCCACCAGCAACGCACAGGACACTAGCACAGATACGCAGTATTTT
J: TRBJ1-3; size: .; D: TRBD1; V: TRBV28; CDR3: CASSGPGQGKRNTIYF; DNA: TGTGCCAGCAGTGGCCCGGGACAGGGTAAACGAAACACCATATATTTT
J: TRBJ2-7; size: once; D: TRBD1; V: TRBV6-5; CDR3: CATTSAGQGYEQYF; DNA: TGTGCCACCACCTCGGCGGGACAGGGATACGAGCAGTACTTC
J: TRBJ2-6; size: .; D: .; V: TRBV4-3; CDR3: CASSQRGSGANVLTF; DNA: TGCGCCAGCAGCCAGCGGGGCTCTGGGGCCAACGTCCTGACTTTC
J: TRBJ1-4; size: .; D: TRBD1; V: TRBV19; CDR3: CASSTGGHEKLFF; DNA: TGTGCCAGTAGCACAGGGGGGCATGAAAAACTGTTTTTT
J: TRBJ1-1; size: .; D: TRBD1; V: TRBV7-3; CDR3: CASSLSGGTEAFF; DNA: TGTGCCAGCAGCTTATCAGGGGGCACTGAAGCTTTCTTT
J: TRBJ2-7; size: .; D: TRBD2; V: TRBV28; CDR3: CASNMGGVTYEQYF; DNA: TGTGCCAGCAACATGGGGGGGGTGACCTACGAGCAGTACTTC
J: TRBJ1-5; size: .; D: .; V: TRBV5-8; CDR3: CASSWTDSNQPQHF; DNA: TGTGCCAGCAGCTGGACAGATAGCAATCAGCCCCAGCATTTT
J: TRBJ1-1; size: .; D: .; V: TRBV19; CDR3: CASSIVEVGRPLNTEAFF; DNA: TGTGCCAGTAGTATAGTAGAGGTCGGAAGACCCTTGAACACTGAAGCTTTCTTT
J: TRBJ2-2; size: .; D: .; V: TRBV4-2; CDR3: CASSQVERFNTGELFF; DNA: TGTGCCAGCAGCCAAGTTGAACGGTTTAACACCGGGGAGCTGTTTTTT
J: TRBJ2-2; size: .; D: .; V: TRBV18; CDR3: CASSQSTRTGELFF; DNA: TGTGCCAGCTCACAGAGTACTAGGACCGGGGAGCTGTTTTTT
J: TRBJ2-1; size: .; D: .; V: TRBV7-3; CDR3: CASSLASGGYNEQFF; DNA: TGTGCCAGCAGCTTAGCTTCTGGCGGGTACAATGAGCAGTTCTTC
J: TRBJ2-7; size: .; D: TRBD1; V: TRBV6-5; CDR3: CASRSQGATTYEQYF; DNA: TGTGCCAGCAGAAGCCAGGGGGCTACTACCTACGAGCAGTACTTC
J: TRBJ2-5; size: .; D: .; V: TRBV5-6; CDR3: CASRYPRVRETQYF; DNA: TGTGCCAGCAGATACCCCAGGGTCCGGGAGACCCAGTACTTC